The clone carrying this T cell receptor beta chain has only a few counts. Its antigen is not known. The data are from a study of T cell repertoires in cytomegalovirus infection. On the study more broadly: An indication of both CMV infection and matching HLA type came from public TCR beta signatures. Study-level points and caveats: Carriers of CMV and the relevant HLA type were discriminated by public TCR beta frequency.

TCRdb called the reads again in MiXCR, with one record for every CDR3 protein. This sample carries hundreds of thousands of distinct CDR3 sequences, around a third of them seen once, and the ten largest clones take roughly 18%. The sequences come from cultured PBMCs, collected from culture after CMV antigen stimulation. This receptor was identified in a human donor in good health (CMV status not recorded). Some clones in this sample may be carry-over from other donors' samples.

CDR3 sequence reads: CASGGLAAQDEQFF. CDR3 in DNA: TGTGCCAGCGGGGGACTAGCGGCCCAGGATGAGCAGTTCTTC. This rearrangement joins TRBV12-3 or TRBV12-4 to TRBJ2-1, with 11 bases that match TRBD2. Trimming at V came to 8 bases and at J to 8 bases, leaving 8 bases not matched to a gene. The CDR3 has 14 residues.